This T cell receptor beta chain was profiled in a study of blood T cell repertoires in COVID-19. Looking at the study overall: The samples span acute and convalescent COVID-19 from the United States, Italy and Spain. Sources were T cells, B-cell-depleted T cells, or PBMCs; the material itself was cDNA or gDNA.

As handled by the study authors: Reference gene primer amplification gave estimated nucleated cell counts. Profiling relied on immunoSEQ multiplex PCR, and the TCRdb table lists in-frame clones only, not all of them. Clone size and the V and J calls come from that table; the DNA yielded D and trimming. Of 15,000 to 20,000 clones listed, 82% are singletons. V was clipped by 5 bases and J by 4 bases, with 18 bases between them. Looked up from germline, CDR1 is SGHNT and CDR2 is YENEEA. The CDR3 is 16 amino acids. This sequence was found in a human donor in a cohort sampled during active COVID-19. V and J are TRBV11-3 and TRBJ2-1; a possible D gene is TRBD1 (6 bases). Sequencing was performed on peripheral blood. The CDR3 sequence: CASSPNTGINYNEQFF. The CDR3 DNA is TGTGCCAGCAGCCCCAACACAGGGATCAATTACAATGAGCAGTTCTTC.